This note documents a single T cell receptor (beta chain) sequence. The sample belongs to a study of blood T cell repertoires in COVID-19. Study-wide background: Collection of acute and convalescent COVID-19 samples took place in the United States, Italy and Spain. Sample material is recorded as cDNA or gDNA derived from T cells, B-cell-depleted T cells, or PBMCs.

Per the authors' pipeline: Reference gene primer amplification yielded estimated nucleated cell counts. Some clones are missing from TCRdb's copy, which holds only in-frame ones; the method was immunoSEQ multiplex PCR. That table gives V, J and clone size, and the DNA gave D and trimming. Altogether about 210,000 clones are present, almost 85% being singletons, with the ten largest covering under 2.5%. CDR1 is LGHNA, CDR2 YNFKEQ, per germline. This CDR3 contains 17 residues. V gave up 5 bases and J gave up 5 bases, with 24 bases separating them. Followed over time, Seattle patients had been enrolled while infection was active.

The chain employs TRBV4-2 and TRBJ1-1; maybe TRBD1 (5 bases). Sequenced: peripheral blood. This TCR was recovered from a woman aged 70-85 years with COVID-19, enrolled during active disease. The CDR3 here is CASSAQKGYGASTEAFF. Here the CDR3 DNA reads TGTGCCAGCAGCGCACAAAAGGGGTACGGAGCGAGTACTGAAGCTTTCTTT.